The 8 T cell receptor beta chains reported below all come from one sample, sequenced in a study of T cells in Graves' hyperthyroidism and ophthalmopathy. TCR beta CDR3 sequences were amplified from RNA transcripts. HTBI primers were the set used in a first-round RT-PCR of the TCR CDR3. TCRdb analysed the multiplex PCR reads with MiXCR anew, one entry per CDR3 protein. This sample has some 460,000 distinct CDR3 sequences, with approximately 14% found just once. Specimen: blood. These receptors were collected from a woman between 18 and 29 years old with Graves' hyperthyroidism.

This clonotype was found once. With a much larger clone just one base away, this may be a read error. The rearrangement uses TRBV27 and TRBJ1-2, with D hard to call. The CDR3 covers 13 residues. Germline CDR1 is MNHEY and CDR2 is SMNVEV (reference sequence). CDR3 sequence (DNA): TGTGCCAGCAGTTCCCGCAGGAACTATGGCTACATCTTC. This encodes CASSSRRNYGYIF.

This clonotype was seen a handful of times. The chain has TRBV9 and TRBJ1-3; D possibly corresponds to TRBD1 (6 bases). Per germline, CDR1 SGDLS and CDR2 YYNGEE. V dropped 0 bases and J dropped 4 bases, with 8 bases sitting between them. The CDR3 is 14 residues long. The CDR3 reads CASSVEQGGNTIYF. CDR3 coding DNA: TGTGCCAGCAGCGTAGAACAGGGAGGAAACACCATATATTTT.

Of note for this clonotype: Possible read error: a much larger clone is one base away. The rearrangement links TRBV6-9 to TRBJ2-5, with D perhaps assigned TRBD1 or TRBD2 (5 bases each). The germline V gene has CDR1 MNHGY and CDR2 SVAAGI. This CDR3 has 18 amino acids. For the CDR3, the DNA is TGTGCCAGCAGTTTAAAGGGGCGGCTAGCCAAGGAACAAGGGACCCAGTACTTC. Its translation is CASSLKGRLAKEQGTQYF.

This clonotype was picked up many times. The CDR3 loop is CASSPRGARTEAFF. In DNA, the CDR3 is TGTGCCAGCAGTCCAAGGGGGGCGCGGACTGAAGCTTTCTTT. The chain joins TRBV11-3 to TRBJ1-1; TRBD1 is a possible D gene (6 bases). The CDR3 loop spans 14 amino acids. V gave up 6 bases and J gave up 5 bases, with 16 bases separating them. Germline values: CDR1 SGHNT, CDR2 YENEEA.

This clonotype was counted many times. The CDR3 DNA is TGCAGTGCTAGAGATCATCCCGGGGATTCTGGAAACACCATATATTTT. Protein: CSARDHPGDSGNTIYF. The chain joins TRBV20-1 to TRBJ1-3, with D unclear. Germline V gene sequence: CDR1 DFQATT, CDR2 SNEGSKA (reference sequence). Trimming took off 0 bases at V and 1 base at J, with 13 bases between the two ends. CDR3 length: 16 amino acids.

This clonotype was counted a few times. The chain uses TRBV5-1 and TRBJ1-6; 7 bases agree with TRBD1. Germline-derived CDR1 and CDR2 are SGHRS and YFSETQ. After removal of 3 bases from V and 6 bases from J, the junction contained 9 bases not matched to a gene. This CDR3 comprises 16 residues. The CDR3 DNA sequence: TGCGCCAGCAGCTCCTCGGGGGACAGACTTAATTCACCCCTCCACTTT. Translation: CASSSSGDRLNSPLHF.

This clonotype was counted many times. The genes are TRBV7-9 and TRBJ2-2, with D possibly matching TRBD1 (6 bases). Germline values: CDR1 SEHNR, CDR2 FQNEAQ (reference sequence). This CDR3 has 18 residues. Trimming stripped 5 bases from V and 1 base from J, with 20 bases between. In DNA form, the CDR3 reads TGTGCCAGCAGCCACCTAGGGGGAGACTGGATGAACACCGGGGAGCTGTTTTTT. This encodes CASSHLGGDWMNTGELFF.

This clonotype was counted between two and nine times. This chain connects TRBV20-1 to TRBJ1-5; D remains ambiguous. CDR1 is DFQATT and CDR2 is SNEGSKA in the germline V gene (reference sequence). V was clipped by 3 bases and J by 0 bases, with 9 bases between them. The CDR3 consists of 14 residues. The CDR3 region is CSASTGNSNQPQHF. The CDR3 DNA follows: TGCAGTGCTAGCACGGGTAATAGCAATCAGCCCCAGCATTTT.